This TCR beta chain was observed in a study of T cell responses to AZD1222 COVID-19 vaccine. This clone was found once. Its specificity is not known. The CDR3 sequence is 15 residues long. V was cut by 5 bases and J by 1 base, with 13 bases left in between. Germline V gene sequence: CDR1 PRHDT, CDR2 FYEKMQ (reference sequence). Clones were sequenced by immunoSEQ multiplex PCR, and TCRdb holds only the in-frame ones, with some missing. The table includes more than 70,000 clones, more than 75% detected once. Study conclusions and caveats: Only six or seven AZD1222 recipients tested seropositive at baseline. Repertoires were obtained only post-peak T cell response. As reported, nearly half of all spike-specific TCRs target variant regions that are unmutated. Spike-specific TCR breadth and depth went up after people got two AZD1222 doses.

The chain has TRBV13 and TRBJ2-3, with D uncertain. The source of this sequence is an adult in good health. Source: peripheral blood, taken on day 0 of AZD1222 vaccination. In DNA form, the CDR3 reads TGTGCCAGCAGCCCCACGTATCGAGGCACAGATACGCAGTATTTT. Encoded protein: CASSPTYRGTDTQYF.